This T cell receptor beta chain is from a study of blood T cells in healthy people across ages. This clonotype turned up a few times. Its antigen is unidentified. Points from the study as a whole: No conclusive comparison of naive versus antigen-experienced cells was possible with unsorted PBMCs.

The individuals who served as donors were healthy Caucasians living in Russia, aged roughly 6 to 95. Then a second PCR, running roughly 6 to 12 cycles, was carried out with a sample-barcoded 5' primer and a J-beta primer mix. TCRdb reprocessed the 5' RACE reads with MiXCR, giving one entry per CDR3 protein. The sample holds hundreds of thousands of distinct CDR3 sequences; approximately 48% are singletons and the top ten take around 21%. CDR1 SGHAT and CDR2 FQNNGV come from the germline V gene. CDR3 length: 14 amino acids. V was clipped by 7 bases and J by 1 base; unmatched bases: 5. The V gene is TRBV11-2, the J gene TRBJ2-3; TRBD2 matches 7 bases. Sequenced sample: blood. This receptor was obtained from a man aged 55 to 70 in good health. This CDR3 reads CASTQRGRTDTQYF. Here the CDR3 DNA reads TGTGCCAGCACCCAGCGGGGACGCACAGATACGCAGTATTTT.